The 16 T cell receptor beta chains below come from one sample, sequenced in a study of blood T cell repertoires in COVID-19. Here immunoSEQ multiplex PCR was the method, and the copy in TCRdb shows in-frame clones only, minus some. This table holds roughly 250,000 clones, approximately 84% found once. Sequenced: PBMCs or T cells enriched from blood (not recorded which). The receptors were sampled from a middle-aged woman with acute COVID-19.

The chain employs TRBV14 and TRBJ1-2; TRBD1 is a possible D gene (6 bases). Per the germline V gene, CDR1 is SGHDN and CDR2 is FVKESK. The ends were cut back, 4 bases at V and 7 bases at J, with 19 bases in the middle. CDR3 length equals 15 residues. The CDR3 spells CASSLAGTPNSGYTF. CDR3 DNA sequence: TGTGCCAGCAGCCTCGCCGGGACACCAAACAGTGGCTACACCTTC.

The chain carries TRBV5-5 and TRBJ2-2; 7 bases match TRBD1. CDR3 length: 16 residues. V gave up 2 bases and J gave up 0 bases; unmatched junction bases: 4. Germline V gives CDR1 SGHKS, CDR2 YYEKEE (reference sequence). The CDR3 spells CASSLVGQTNTGELFF. CDR3 bases: TGTGCCAGCAGCTTAGTGGGACAGACGAACACCGGGGAGCTGTTTTTT.

V gene TRBV12-3 or TRBV12-4 combines with J gene TRBJ2-5, with a weak D call TRBD1 (7 bases). The CDR3 sequence is 13 residues long. Trimming pared 6 bases from V and 2 bases from J, leaving 10 bases between. CDR3 sequence reads: CASSQGGQETQYF. CDR3 DNA sequence: TGTGCCAGCAGCCAGGGGGGACAAGAGACCCAGTACTTC.

The CDR3 DNA reads TGTGCCAGCAGCATAAACAGCGGGAGTTACGAGCAGTACTTC. This encodes CASSINSGSYEQYF. The rearrangement links TRBV11-2 to TRBJ2-7; 8 nucleotides line up with TRBD2. Germline values: CDR1 SGHAT, CDR2 FQNNGV. The CDR3 extends over 14 amino acids. V was clipped by 5 bases and J by 4 bases; unmatched bases: 7.

V gene TRBV7-2 combines with J gene TRBJ2-7; 14 positions agree with TRBD2. There are 15 residues in the CDR3. Per the germline V gene, CDR1 is SGHTA and CDR2 is FQGNSA. V shed 5 bases, J shed 4 bases, and the junction held 4 bases outside the gene matches. Here the CDR3 DNA reads TGTGCCAGCAGCCTCAGGACTAGCGGGAGGTACGAGCAGTACTTC. It specifies CASSLRTSGRYEQYF.

The chain employs TRBV3-1 (or the pseudogene TRBV3-2) and TRBJ1-6, with TRBD1 as a possible D gene (6 bases). Germline values: CDR1 LGHDT, CDR2 YNNKEL (reference sequence). Trimming removed 3 bases from V and 7 bases from J, with 16 bases in between. The CDR3 runs to 16 residues. The CDR3 spells CASSHSFRGRNSPLHF. CDR3 sequence (DNA): TGTGCCAGCAGCCATTCCTTCAGGGGAAGGAATTCACCCCTCCACTTT.

This clone was seen once. J is TRBJ2-7 and V is TRBV7-2; 10 bases fit TRBD2. In germline, CDR1 is SGHTA, CDR2 FQGNSA. J lost 6 bases, V lost 5 bases, and 10 bases had no gene match. This CDR3 spans 15 amino acids. CDR3 in DNA: TGTGCCAGCAGCCTGTCGGGACTAGCGTGGGTCGAGCAGTACTTC. Its translation: CASSLSGLAWVEQYF.

The chain is built from TRBV11-3 and TRBJ1-3; TRBD1 is a possible D gene (5 bases). The V and J ends lost 5 bases and 1 base respectively, with 9 bases between them. CDR3 length: 14 residues. Germline V gene data show CDR1 as SGHNT and CDR2 as YENEEA. The CDR3 DNA follows: TGTGCCAGCAGCGGCCAGGGATCTGGAAACACCATATATTTT. It encodes CASSGQGSGNTIYF.

This chain connects TRBV15 to TRBJ1-5, with D unresolved. This CDR3 contains 13 residues. Trimming cost V 1 base and J 7 bases, with 8 bases left between them. CDR1 is LNHNV, CDR2 YYDKDF, per germline (reference sequence). The CDR3 DNA sequence: TGTGCCACCAGCAGAGGAGGGTTGCAGCCCCAGCATTTT. Protein product: CATSRGGLQPQHF.

This sequence joins TRBV30 and TRBJ1-1; D unresolved. Germline CDR1 is GTSNPN and CDR2 is SVGIG (reference sequence). There are 12 residues in the CDR3. V lost 3 bases and J lost 10, with 15 bases in between. DNA for the CDR3: TGTGCCTGGAGGATCGGAGTCCGGGGAGCTTTCTTT. Its translation is CAWRIGVRGAFF.

The rearrangement links TRBV27 to TRBJ2-1; D is possibly TRBD2 (5 bases). Germline V gene lookup returns CDR1 MNHEY and CDR2 SMNVEV (reference sequence). The V gene lost 3 bases and the J gene lost 8 bases, with 17 bases spanning the gap. The CDR3 spans 15 residues. The CDR3, as DNA: TGTGCCAGCAGTTTTCGGCCTTCTCGGGGAGATGAGCAGTTCTTC. Encoded protein: CASSFRPSRGDEQFF.

The chain carries TRBV27 and TRBJ1-3; perhaps TRBD1 as D (5 bases). The V gene's germline CDR1 is MNHEY and CDR2 SMNVEV (reference sequence). CDR3 size: 16 residues. V was clipped by 5 bases and J by 2 bases, with 16 bases between them. CDR3 loop: CASSGSMGEAGNTIYF. CDR3 in DNA: TGTGCCAGCAGTGGATCTATGGGGGAGGCTGGAAACACCATATATTTT.

The genes are TRBV5-1 and TRBJ2-7, with 7 bases that match TRBD1. This CDR3 region has 15 residues. The germline gives CDR1 SGHRS, CDR2 YFSETQ. Trimming cost V 0 bases and J 7 bases; bases outside gene matches: 10. This CDR3 reads CASSLVLAGGSEQYF. CDR3 nucleotide sequence: TGCGCCAGCAGCTTGGTACTGGCAGGGGGTTCAGAGCAGTACTTC.

The chain links TRBV2 to TRBJ1-5; D call uncertain. Trimming pared 6 bases from V and 2 bases from J, leaving 14 bases between. Looked up from germline, CDR1 is SNHLY and CDR2 is FYNNEI. CDR3 length: 15 residues. The CDR3 region is CASSPDQAGNQPQHF. As DNA, the CDR3 is TGTGCCAGCAGCCCCGATCAAGCTGGCAATCAGCCCCAGCATTTT. The full variable domain, in which reference TRBV2 and TRBJ1-5 provide the parts outside the CDR3, is EPEVTQTPSHQVTQMGQEVILRCVPISNHLYFYWYRQILGQKVEFLVSFYNNEISEKSEIFDDQFSVERPDGSNFTLKIRSTKLEDSAMYFCASSPDQAGNQPQHFGDGTRLSIL.

This clone was observed a single time. The chain combines TRBV5-4 with TRBJ2-6; possible D gene TRBD2, 6 bases. There are 16 residues in the CDR3. Trimming pared 4 bases from V and 2 bases from J, leaving 13 bases between. Germline V gives CDR1 SGHNT, CDR2 YYREEE (reference sequence). As DNA, the CDR3 is TGTGCCAGCAGCCCTGGAGGGCGCCCTGGGGCCAACGTCCTGACTTTC. It translates to CASSPGGRPGANVLTF.

The genes are TRBV2 and TRBJ2-1; TRBD2 matches at 7 bases. Looked up from germline, CDR1 is SNHLY and CDR2 is FYNNEI. After removal of 4 bases from V and 3 bases from J, the junction contained 6 bases not matched to a gene. The CDR3 contains 15 residues. The CDR3 spells CASSGLARGYNEQFF. The CDR3, as DNA: TGTGCCAGCAGTGGACTAGCCCGGGGCTACAATGAGCAGTTCTTC.